Shown below are 15 T cell receptor beta chains from a single sample sequenced in a study of CD8+ T cells in alopecia areata. RNA was extracted and reverse transcribed into cDNA as the sequencing template. Clones were read by immunoSEQ multiplex PCR, and TCRdb kept only the in-frame ones, dropping some. The table records about 110,000 clones, about 60% of them present only once. Sequenced material: NKG2D-low CD8+ T cells sorted from blood. The receptors come from a human donor with alopecia areata.

This sequence joins TRBV9 and TRBJ1-2; D is uncertain. CDR1 is SGDLS and CDR2 is YYNGEE in the germline V gene. Trimming stripped 0 bases from V and 9 bases from J, with 6 bases between. This CDR3 has 11 amino acids. CDR3 nucleotide sequence: TGTGCCAGCAGCGTAGGGATGCGCTACACCTTC. Protein product: CASSVGMRYTF.

The chain is built from TRBV28 and TRBJ2-7, with 7 bases identical to TRBD2. CDR1 and CDR2 (germline): MDHEN, SYDVKM. After removal of 5 bases from V and 5 bases from J, the junction contained 12 bases not matched to a gene. The CDR3 spans 15 residues. This chain's CDR3 is CASSPGGLFLNEQYF. As DNA, the CDR3 is TGTGCCAGCAGTCCGGGGGGACTATTTTTAAACGAGCAGTACTTC.

The rearrangement uses TRBV7-8 and TRBJ2-3, with D possibly matching TRBD1 (5 bases). The V gene's germline CDR1 is SGHVS and CDR2 FQNEAQ. The ends were cut back, 6 bases at V and 0 bases at J, with 19 bases in the middle. The CDR3 length is 17 residues. The CDR3 coding sequence is TGTGCCAGCAGTAAAGAGTCGAGCAGGGCTAGCACAGATACGCAGTATTTT. It is translated as CASSKESSRASTDTQYF.

This clone was seen more than once but under ten times. The chain employs TRBV10-3 and TRBJ2-6; no reliable D call. V was trimmed by 2 bases and J by 2 bases, leaving 10 bases between them. Germline V gene lookup returns CDR1 ENHRY and CDR2 SYGVKD. The CDR3 totals 16 residues. The CDR3 is CAISEELVAGANVLTF. CDR3 nucleotides: TGTGCCATCAGTGAGGAATTGGTTGCTGGGGCCAACGTCCTGACTTTC.

The chain is built from TRBV15 and TRBJ2-5; D gene unclear. The V end lost 1 base, the J end lost 1 base, and 4 bases lay between the germline ends. This CDR3 has 13 residues. In germline, CDR1 is LNHNV, CDR2 YYDKDF (reference sequence). The CDR3 region is CATSRGFQETQYF. The DNA of the CDR3 is TGTGCCACCAGCAGAGGATTCCAAGAGACCCAGTACTTC. The full variable domain, rest sourced from reference TRBV15 and TRBJ2-5, is DAMVIQNPRYQVTQFGKPVTLSCSQTLNHNVMYWYQQKSSQAPKLLFHYYDKDFNNEADTPDNFQSRRPNTSFCFLDIRSPGLGDTAMYLCATSRGFQETQYFGPGTRLLVL.

The chain links TRBV5-1 to TRBJ2-7; 10 bases map to TRBD1. The length of the CDR3 is 15 residues. Losses at the gene ends were 5 bases for V and 4 bases for J; bases not matched to a gene: 9. Germline V gene sequence: CDR1 SGHRS, CDR2 YFSETQ. The CDR3 region is CASRERTGGLYEQYF. CDR3 nucleotides: TGCGCCAGCAGGGAACGGACAGGGGGTTTGTACGAGCAGTACTTC.

V and J are TRBV29-1 and TRBJ1-1; D is undetermined. This CDR3 has 13 residues. CDR1 SQVTM and CDR2 ANQGSEA come from the germline V gene. V was clipped by 5 bases and J by 5 bases, with 15 bases between them. The CDR3 DNA reads as TGCAGCGTTCCTGGGTTTTTGTATACTGAAGCTTTCTTT. The encoded protein is CSVPGFLYTEAFF. Drawing the rest from reference TRBV29-1 and TRBJ1-1, the complete variable domain is SAVISQKPSRDICQRGTSLTIQCQVDSQVTMMFWYRQQPGQSLTLIATANQGSEATYESGFVIDKFPISRPNLTFSTLTVSNMSPEDSSIYLCSVPGFLYTEAFFGQGTRLTVV.

This clone was seen a handful of times. CDR3 sequence reads: CSAPYYEQYF. In nucleotides, the CDR3 is TGCAGTGCGCCTTATTACGAGCAGTACTTC. The chain couples TRBV20-1 to TRBJ2-7; no clear D gene. Germline V gives CDR1 DFQATT, CDR2 SNEGSKA (reference sequence). Between the trimmed V and J ends, which lost 6 bases and 4 bases, there was a span of 7 bases. The CDR3 sequence is 10 residues long.

J is TRBJ2-1 and V is TRBV13, with D possibly TRBD2 on 6 matching bases. V was clipped by 6 bases and J by 2 bases, with 11 bases between them. The CDR3 runs to 14 residues. CDR1 and CDR2 from the germline V gene are PRHDT and FYEKMQ (reference sequence). The CDR3 DNA follows: TGTGCCAGCAGGGGAGGTTTGACCTACAATGAGCAGTTCTTC. It yields the protein CASRGGLTYNEQFF.

The sample holds a few counts of this clone. One end of the junction varies from germline; a read error may be responsible. The rearrangement uses TRBV28 and TRBJ2-3, with a weak D call TRBD1 (5 bases). The CDR3 covers 16 residues. The germline CDR1 and CDR2 sequences are MDHEN and SYDVKM. The CDR3 protein is CASRVDGSVFTDTQYF. The DNA for the CDR3 is TGTGCAAGCAGGGTGGATGGGTCAGTATTTACGGATACGCAGTATTTT.

This clone has just one count. The rearrangement joins TRBV6-1 to TRBJ2-3; D gene unclear. The CDR3 has 14 amino acids. Per germline, CDR1 MNHNS and CDR2 SASEGT. Trimming shortened V by 3 bases and J by 3 bases, and 10 bases separated the two germline ends. CDR3 protein: CASSDRGKTDTQYF. The DNA of the CDR3 is TGTGCCAGCAGTGATCGTGGCAAAACAGATACGCAGTATTTT.

As concerns this clone: An end of the junction differs from the germline gene, which may be a read error. V usage is TRBV29-1 and J usage is TRBJ2-7; TRBD1 matches 8 bases. Looked up from germline, CDR1 is SQVTM and CDR2 is ANQGSEA. CDR3 size: 14 residues. CDR3 sequence: CSVEVPGQAGEQYF. The DNA of the CDR3 is TGCAGCGTGGAAGTACCGGGACAGGCAGGCGAGCAGTACTTC.

V and J are TRBV11-2 and TRBJ1-2; no reliable D call. Per the germline V gene, CDR1 is SGHAT and CDR2 is FQNNGV. V was trimmed by 0 bases and J by 8 bases, leaving 7 bases between them. CDR3 length: 12 amino acids. The CDR3 DNA sequence: TGTGCCAGCAGCTTAGAACTCGAGGGCTACACCTTC. This translates into CASSLELEGYTF.

This clone came up a few times. The genes are TRBV2 and TRBJ2-3; 8 bases align to TRBD2. The CDR3 runs to 14 residues. The V segment lost 9 bases and the J segment 0 bases; nucleotides outside the gene matches: 5. CDR1 is SNHLY and CDR2 is FYNNEI in the germline V gene. CDR3 bases: TGTGCCAGGACGACTAGCGATAGCACAGATACGCAGTATTTT. This gives the protein CARTTSDSTDTQYF.

This chain uses TRBV28 with TRBJ2-3; D may correspond to TRBD1 or TRBD2 (5 bases each). The CDR3 is made up of 14 amino acids. Germline CDR1 is MDHEN and CDR2 is SYDVKM. V lost 3 bases to trimming and J lost 5 bases, with 12 bases between them. CDR3 protein: CASSLLGPLDTQYF. CDR3 bases: TGTGCCAGCAGTTTGTTGGGACCCCTAGATACGCAGTATTTT.